A selection of T cell receptor beta chains follows, all from one sample in a study of blood T cell repertoires in COVID-19. Only in-frame clones appear in the TCRdb table, and some are missing; sequencing was by immunoSEQ multiplex PCR. The data contain roughly 200,000 clones, roughly 84% of them singletons. Sequenced material: peripheral blood. The source is a woman aged 80 or over with acute or convalescent COVID-19. Each CDR3 is given with its conserved first and last residue. A D gene is named only where the DNA matches it firmly. Part of the rows lack a size; the others show once, few, many or a class for expanded clones.

J gene,V gene,CDR3 length,clone size,D gene,CDR3 protein,CDR3 DNA
TRBJ1-1,TRBV12-5,12,.,.,CASGLRSTEAFF,TGTGCTAGTGGTTTAAGGAGCACTGAAGCTTTCTTT
TRBJ1-5,TRBV12-3/TRBV12-4,13,.,TRBD1,CASMTQGAQPQHF,TGTGCCAGTATGACACAGGGGGCCCAGCCCCAGCATTTT
TRBJ1-2,TRBV20-1,11,few,.,CSADSNYGYTF,TGCAGTGCTGACAGTAACTATGGCTACACCTTC
TRBJ2-3,TRBV29-1,15,.,TRBD2,CSVEGLAGVTDTQYF,TGCAGCGTTGAGGGACTAGCGGGAGTTACAGATACGCAGTATTTT
TRBJ2-7,TRBV18,14,.,TRBD1,CASSPLKQGWAPFF,TGTGCCAGCTCACCTCTAAAACAGGGGTGGGCCCCCTTCTTC
TRBJ2-2,TRBV7-2,14,.,TRBD2,CASSSLAGNGELFF,TGTGCCAGCAGCTCCTTAGCGGGAAACGGGGAGCTGTTTTTT
TRBJ2-5,TRBV7-2,12,few,.,CASGKGSETQYF,TGTGCCAGCGGCAAAGGGAGTGAGACCCAGTACTTC
TRBJ1-5,TRBV7-8,16,.,TRBD1,CASSLVLDRDDQPQHF,TGTGCCAGCAGCTTAGTTCTGGACAGGGACGATCAGCCCCAGCATTTT
TRBJ2-5,TRBV2,16,.,TRBD2,CASSETIAGVAETQYF,TGTGCCAGCAGTGAAACCATAGCGGGAGTGGCAGAGACCCAGTACTTC
TRBJ2-3,TRBV27,16,once,.,CASSRDSRTGTDTQYF,TGTGCCAGCAGTCGAGACTCACGCACAGGGACAGATACGCAGTATTTT
TRBJ1-2,TRBV7-9,15,.,TRBD1,CASSSPGQVTYGYTF,TGTGCCAGCAGCTCGCCGGGACAGGTTACATACGGCTACACCTTC
TRBJ1-4,TRBV28,15,.,TRBD1,CASSPGQVVNEKLFF,TGTGCCAGCAGTCCCGGACAGGTAGTCAATGAAAAACTGTTTTTT
TRBJ2-3,TRBV6-5,13,.,.,CASTLEQTDTQYF,TGTGCCAGCACCCTGGAACAGACAGATACGCAGTATTTT
TRBJ2-5,TRBV3-1/TRBV3-2,13,once,.,CASSSNLQETQYF,TGTGCCAGCAGCTCCAATTTACAGGAGACCCAGTACTTC
TRBJ2-7,TRBV6-5,15,.,.,CASSYGGARSYEQYF,TGTGCCAGCAGTTACGGGGGGGCACGGTCCTACGAGCAGTACTTC
TRBJ1-2,TRBV21-1,14,once,.,CASRKAGESKGYTF,TGTGCCAGCAGGAAGGCGGGGGAGTCTAAGGGCTACACCTTC
TRBJ2-2,TRBV24-1,15,few,.,CATSDPRGNTGELFF,TGTGCCACCAGTGATCCGCGGGGGAACACCGGGGAGCTGTTTTTT